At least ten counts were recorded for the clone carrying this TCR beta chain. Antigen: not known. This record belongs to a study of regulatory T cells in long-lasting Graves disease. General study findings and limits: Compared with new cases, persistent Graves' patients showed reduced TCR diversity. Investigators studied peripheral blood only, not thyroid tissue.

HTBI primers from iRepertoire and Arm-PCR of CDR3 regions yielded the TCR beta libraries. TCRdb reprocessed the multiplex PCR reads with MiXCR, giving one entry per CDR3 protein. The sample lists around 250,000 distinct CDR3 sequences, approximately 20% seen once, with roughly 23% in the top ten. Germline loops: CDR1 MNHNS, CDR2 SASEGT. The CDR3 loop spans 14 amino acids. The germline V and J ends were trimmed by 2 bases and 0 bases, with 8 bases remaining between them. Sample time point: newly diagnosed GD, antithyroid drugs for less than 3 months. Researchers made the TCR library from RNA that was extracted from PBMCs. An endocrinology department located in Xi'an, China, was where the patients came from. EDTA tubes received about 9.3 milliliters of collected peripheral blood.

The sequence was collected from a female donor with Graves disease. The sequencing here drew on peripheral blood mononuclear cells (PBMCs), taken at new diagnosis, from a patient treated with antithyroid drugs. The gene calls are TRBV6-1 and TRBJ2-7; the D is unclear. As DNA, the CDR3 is TGTGCCAGCAGTGAATGGAGTGGCTCCTACGAGCAGTACTTC. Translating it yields CASSEWSGSYEQYF.